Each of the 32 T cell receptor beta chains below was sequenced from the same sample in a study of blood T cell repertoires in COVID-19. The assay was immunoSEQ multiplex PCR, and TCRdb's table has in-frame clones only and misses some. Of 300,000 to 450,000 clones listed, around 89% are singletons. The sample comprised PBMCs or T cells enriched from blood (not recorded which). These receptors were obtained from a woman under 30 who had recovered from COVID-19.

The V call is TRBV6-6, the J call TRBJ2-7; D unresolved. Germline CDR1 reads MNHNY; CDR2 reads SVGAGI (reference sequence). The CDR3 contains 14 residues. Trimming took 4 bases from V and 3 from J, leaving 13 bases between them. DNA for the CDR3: TGTGCCAGCAGTTCTGTTTTAGAATACTACGAGCAGTACTTC. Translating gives CASSSVLEYYEQYF.

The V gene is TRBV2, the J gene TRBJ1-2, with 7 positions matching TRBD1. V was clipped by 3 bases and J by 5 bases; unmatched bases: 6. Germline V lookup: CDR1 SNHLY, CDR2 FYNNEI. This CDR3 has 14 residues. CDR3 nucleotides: TGTGCCAGCAGTGAGCGGGACAGCCAGTATGGCTACACCTTC. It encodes CASSERDSQYGYTF.

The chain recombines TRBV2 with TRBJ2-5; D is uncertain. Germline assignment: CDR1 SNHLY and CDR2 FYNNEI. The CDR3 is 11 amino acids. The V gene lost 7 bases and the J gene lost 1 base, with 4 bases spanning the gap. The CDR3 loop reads CASTLQETQYF. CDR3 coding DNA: TGTGCCAGCACCCTCCAAGAGACCCAGTACTTC.

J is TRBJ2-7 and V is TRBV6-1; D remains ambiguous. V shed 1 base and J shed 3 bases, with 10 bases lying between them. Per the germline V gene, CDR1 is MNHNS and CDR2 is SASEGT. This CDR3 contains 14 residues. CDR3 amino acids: CASSEGHEFYEQYF. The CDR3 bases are TGTGCCAGCAGTGAAGGACACGAATTCTACGAGCAGTACTTC.

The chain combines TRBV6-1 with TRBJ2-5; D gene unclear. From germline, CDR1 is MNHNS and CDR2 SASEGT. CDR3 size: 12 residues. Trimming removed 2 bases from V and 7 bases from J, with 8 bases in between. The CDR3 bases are TGTGCCAGCAGTGAACCCCCGGGGACCCAGTACTTC. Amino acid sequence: CASSEPPGTQYF.

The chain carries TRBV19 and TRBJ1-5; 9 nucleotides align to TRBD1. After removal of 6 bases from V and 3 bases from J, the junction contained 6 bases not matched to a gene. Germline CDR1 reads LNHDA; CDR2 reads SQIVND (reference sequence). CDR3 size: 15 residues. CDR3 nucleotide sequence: TGTGCCAGTAGGGCCGGGACAGGGAACAATCAGCCCCAGCATTTT. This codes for CASRAGTGNNQPQHF.

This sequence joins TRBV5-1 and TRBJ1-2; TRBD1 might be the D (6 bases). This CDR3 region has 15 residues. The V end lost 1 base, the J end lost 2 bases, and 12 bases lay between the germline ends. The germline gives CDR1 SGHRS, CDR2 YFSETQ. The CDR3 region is CASSLWGGGNYGYTF. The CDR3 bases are TGCGCCAGCAGCTTGTGGGGAGGGGGAAACTATGGCTACACCTTC. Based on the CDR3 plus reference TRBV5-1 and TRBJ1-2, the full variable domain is KAGVTQTPRYLIKTRGQQVTLSCSPISGHRSVSWYQQTPGQGLQFLFEYFSETQRNKGNFPGRFSGRQFSNSRSEMNVSTLELGDSALYLCASSLWGGGNYGYTFGSGTRLTVV.

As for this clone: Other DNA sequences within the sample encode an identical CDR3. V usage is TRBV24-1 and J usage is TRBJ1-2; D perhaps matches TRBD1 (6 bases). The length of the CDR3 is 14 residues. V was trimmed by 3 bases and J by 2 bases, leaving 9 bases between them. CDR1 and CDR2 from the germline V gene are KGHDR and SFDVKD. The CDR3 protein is CATSDRTGNYGYTF. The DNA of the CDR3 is TGTGCCACCAGTGATCGTACAGGGAACTATGGCTACACCTTC.

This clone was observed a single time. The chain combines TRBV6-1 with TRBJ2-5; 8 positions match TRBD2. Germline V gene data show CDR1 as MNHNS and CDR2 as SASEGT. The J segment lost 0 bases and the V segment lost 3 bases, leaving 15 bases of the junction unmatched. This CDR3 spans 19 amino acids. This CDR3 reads CASSDVGGLASLYQETQYF. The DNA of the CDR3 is TGTGCCAGCAGTGACGTAGGAGGACTAGCATCCCTGTACCAAGAGACCCAGTACTTC.

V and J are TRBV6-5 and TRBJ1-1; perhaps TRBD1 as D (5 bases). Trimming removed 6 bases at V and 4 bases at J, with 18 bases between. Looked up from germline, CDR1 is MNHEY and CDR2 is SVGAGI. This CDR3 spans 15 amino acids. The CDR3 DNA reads TGTGCCAGCAGACTCAGGACACCCCAGGGCACTGAAGCTTTCTTT. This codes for CASRLRTPQGTEAFF.

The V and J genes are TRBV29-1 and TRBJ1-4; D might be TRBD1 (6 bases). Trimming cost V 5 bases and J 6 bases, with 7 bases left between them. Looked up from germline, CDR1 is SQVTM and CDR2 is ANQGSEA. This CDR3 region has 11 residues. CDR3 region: CSVYRDEKLFF. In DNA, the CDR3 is TGCAGCGTTTACAGGGATGAAAAACTGTTTTTT.

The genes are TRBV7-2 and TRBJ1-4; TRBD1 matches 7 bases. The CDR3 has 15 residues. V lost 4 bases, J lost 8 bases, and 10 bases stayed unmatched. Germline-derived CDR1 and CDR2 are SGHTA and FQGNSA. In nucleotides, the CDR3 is TGTGCCAGCAGCTCTGGACAGGTTTATGGAGAAAAACTGTTTTTT. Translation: CASSSGQVYGEKLFF.

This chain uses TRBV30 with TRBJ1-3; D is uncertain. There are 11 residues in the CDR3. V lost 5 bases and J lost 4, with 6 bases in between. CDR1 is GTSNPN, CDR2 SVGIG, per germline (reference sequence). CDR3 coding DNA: TGTGCCTGGTCCCTGGGAAACACCATATATTTT. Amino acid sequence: CAWSLGNTIYF. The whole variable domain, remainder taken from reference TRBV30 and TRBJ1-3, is SQTIHQWPATLVQPVGSPLSLECTVEGTSNPNLYWYRQAAGRGLQLLFYSVGIGQISSEVPQNLSASRPQDRQFILSSKKLLLSDSGFYLCAWSLGNTIYFGEGSWLTVV.

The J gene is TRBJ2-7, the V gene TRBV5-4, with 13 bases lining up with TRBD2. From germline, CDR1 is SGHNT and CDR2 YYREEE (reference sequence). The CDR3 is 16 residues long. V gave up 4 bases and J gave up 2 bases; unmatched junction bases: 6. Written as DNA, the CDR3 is TGTGCCAGCAGCCGGACTAGCGGGGGTTCTCCCTACGAGCAGTACTTC. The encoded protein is CASSRTSGGSPYEQYF. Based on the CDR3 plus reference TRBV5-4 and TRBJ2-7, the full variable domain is ETGVTQSPTHLIKTRGQQVTLRCSSQSGHNTVSWYQQALGQGPQFIFQYYREEENGRGNFPPRFSGLQFPNYSSELNVNALELDDSALYLCASSRTSGGSPYEQYFGPGTRLTVT.

The CDR3: CASSLLLAGGGETQYF. In nucleotides, the CDR3 is TGTGCCAGCAGTCTCCTACTAGCGGGGGGCGGGGAGACCCAGTACTTC. The rearrangement joins TRBV2 to TRBJ2-5, with TRBD2 identical over 12 bases. The germline CDR1 and CDR2 sequences are SNHLY and FYNNEI. This CDR3 has 16 residues. With V trimmed by 5 bases and J by 5 bases, 9 bases remained unmatched.

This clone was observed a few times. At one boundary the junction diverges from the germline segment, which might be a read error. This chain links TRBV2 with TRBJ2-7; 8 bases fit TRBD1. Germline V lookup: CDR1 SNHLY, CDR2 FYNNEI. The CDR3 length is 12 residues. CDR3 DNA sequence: TGTGCCAGCAGTTACATTACCGGGACAGGAAGGTTC. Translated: CASSYITGTGRF.

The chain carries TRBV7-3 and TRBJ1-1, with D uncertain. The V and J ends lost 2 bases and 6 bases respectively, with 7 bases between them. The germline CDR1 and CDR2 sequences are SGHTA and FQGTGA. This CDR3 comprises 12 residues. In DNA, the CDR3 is TGTGCCAGCAGCTTAGGAGGCGCTGAAGCTTTCTTT. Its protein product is CASSLGGAEAFF.

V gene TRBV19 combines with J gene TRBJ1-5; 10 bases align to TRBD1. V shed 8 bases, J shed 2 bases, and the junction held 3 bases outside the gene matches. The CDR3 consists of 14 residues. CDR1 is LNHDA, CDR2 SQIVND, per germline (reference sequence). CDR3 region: CASRGTGGNQPQHF. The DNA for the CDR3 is TGTGCCAGTCGCGGGACAGGGGGCAATCAGCCCCAGCATTTT.

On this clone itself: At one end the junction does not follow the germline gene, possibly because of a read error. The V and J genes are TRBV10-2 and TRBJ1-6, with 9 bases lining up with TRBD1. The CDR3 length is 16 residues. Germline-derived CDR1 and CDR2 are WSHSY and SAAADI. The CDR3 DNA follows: TGCACCAGCAGTGAGTCCGGGACAGGGAGAGCTTCACCCCTCCACTTT. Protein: CTSSESGTGRASPLHF.

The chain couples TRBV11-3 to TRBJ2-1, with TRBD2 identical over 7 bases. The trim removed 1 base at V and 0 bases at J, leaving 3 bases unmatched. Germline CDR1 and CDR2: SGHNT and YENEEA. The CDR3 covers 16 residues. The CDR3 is CASSLGAGVSYNEQFF. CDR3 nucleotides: TGTGCCAGCAGCTTAGGGGCGGGGGTCTCCTACAATGAGCAGTTCTTC.

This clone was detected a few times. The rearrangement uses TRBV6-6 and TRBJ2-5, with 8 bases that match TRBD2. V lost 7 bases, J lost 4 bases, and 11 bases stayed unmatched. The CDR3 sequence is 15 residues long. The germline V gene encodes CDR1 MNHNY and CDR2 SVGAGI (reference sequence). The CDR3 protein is CASMDSGGAGETQYF. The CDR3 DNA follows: TGTGCCAGCATGGACAGCGGGGGAGCCGGAGAGACCCAGTACTTC.

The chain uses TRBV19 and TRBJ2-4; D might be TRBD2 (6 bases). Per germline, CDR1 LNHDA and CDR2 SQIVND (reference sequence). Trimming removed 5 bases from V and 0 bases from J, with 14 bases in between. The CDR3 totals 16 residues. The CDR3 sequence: CASSHDSGLAKNIQYF. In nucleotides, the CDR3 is TGTGCCAGTAGTCACGATAGCGGACTAGCCAAAAACATTCAGTACTTC.

CDR3 protein: CASSDSAGSSYNEQFF. CDR3 bases: TGTGCCAGCAGTGACTCGGCGGGGAGCTCCTACAATGAGCAGTTCTTC. The chain combines TRBV6-4 with TRBJ2-1; tentatively, D is TRBD2 (6 bases). Germline V gene data show CDR1 as MRHNA and CDR2 as SNTAGT. The germline V and J ends were trimmed by 0 bases and 0 bases, with 9 bases remaining between them. The CDR3 has 16 amino acids.

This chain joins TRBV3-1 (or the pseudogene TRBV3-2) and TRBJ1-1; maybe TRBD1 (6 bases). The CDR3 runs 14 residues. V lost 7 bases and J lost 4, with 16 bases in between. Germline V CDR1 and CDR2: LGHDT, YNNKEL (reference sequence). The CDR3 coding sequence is TGTGCCAGCACCCTAGCGGGGGCCGGCACTGAAGCTTTCTTT. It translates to CASTLAGAGTEAFF.

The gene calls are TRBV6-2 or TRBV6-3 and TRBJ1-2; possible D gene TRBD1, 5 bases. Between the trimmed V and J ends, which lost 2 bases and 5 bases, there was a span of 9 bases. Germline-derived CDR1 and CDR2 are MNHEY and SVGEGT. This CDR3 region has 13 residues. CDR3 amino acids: CASSYDRSYGYTF. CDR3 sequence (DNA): TGTGCCAGCAGTTACGACAGATCTTATGGCTACACCTTC.

CDR3 nucleotide sequence: TGTGCCAGCAGCTTGGTACGGTCCGATACGCAGTATTTT. It yields the protein CASSLVRSDTQYF. The chain recombines TRBV5-6 with TRBJ2-3; no definite D call. V was cut by 0 bases and J by 6 bases, with 8 bases left in between. CDR1 SGHDT and CDR2 YYEEEE come from the germline V gene. The CDR3 is made up of 13 amino acids.

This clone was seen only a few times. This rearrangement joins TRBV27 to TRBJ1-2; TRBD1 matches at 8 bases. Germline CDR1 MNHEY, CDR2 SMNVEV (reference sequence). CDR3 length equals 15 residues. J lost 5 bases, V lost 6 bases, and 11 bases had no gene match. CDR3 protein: CASRDPGQGLYGYTF. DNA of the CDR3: TGTGCCAGCAGGGATCCAGGACAGGGATTATATGGCTACACCTTC.

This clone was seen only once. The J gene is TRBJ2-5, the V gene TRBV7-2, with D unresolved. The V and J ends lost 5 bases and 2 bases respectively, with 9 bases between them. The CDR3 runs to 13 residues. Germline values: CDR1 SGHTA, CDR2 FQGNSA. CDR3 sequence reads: CASSRGIQETQYF. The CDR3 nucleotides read TGTGCCAGCAGCCGAGGCATTCAAGAGACCCAGTACTTC.

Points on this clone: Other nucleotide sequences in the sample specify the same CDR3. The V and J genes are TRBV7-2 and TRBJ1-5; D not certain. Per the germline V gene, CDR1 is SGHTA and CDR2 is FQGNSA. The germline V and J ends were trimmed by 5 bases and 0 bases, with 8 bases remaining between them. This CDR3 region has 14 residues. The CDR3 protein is CASSAAHSNQPQHF. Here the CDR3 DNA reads TGTGCCAGCAGCGCGGCTCATAGCAATCAGCCCCAGCATTTT.

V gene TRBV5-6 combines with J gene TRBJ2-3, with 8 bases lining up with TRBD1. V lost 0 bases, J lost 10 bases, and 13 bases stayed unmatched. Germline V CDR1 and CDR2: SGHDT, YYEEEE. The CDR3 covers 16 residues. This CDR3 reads CASSLGWTGSGPSQYF. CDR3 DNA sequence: TGTGCCAGCAGCTTGGGGTGGACAGGGTCAGGACCTTCGCAGTATTTT.

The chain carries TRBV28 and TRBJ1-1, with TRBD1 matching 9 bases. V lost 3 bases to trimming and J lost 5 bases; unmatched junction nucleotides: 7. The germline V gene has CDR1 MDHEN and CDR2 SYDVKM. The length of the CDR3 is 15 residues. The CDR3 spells CASSLTGGPLTEAFF. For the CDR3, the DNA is TGTGCCAGCAGTTTGACAGGGGGGCCTCTGACTGAAGCTTTCTTT.

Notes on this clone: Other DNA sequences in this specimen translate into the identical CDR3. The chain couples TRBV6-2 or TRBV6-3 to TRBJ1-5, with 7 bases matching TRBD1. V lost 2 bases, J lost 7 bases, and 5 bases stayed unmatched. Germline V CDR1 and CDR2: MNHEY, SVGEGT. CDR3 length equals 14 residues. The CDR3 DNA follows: TGTGCCAGCAGTTACATGACAGGGAGGCAGCCCCAGCATTTT. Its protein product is CASSYMTGRQPQHF.